The 9 T cell receptor beta chains presented below share a single source sample, sequenced in a study of blood T cells in healthy people across ages. A second roughly 6 to 11 cycle PCR used barcoded and J-beta primers. TCRdb ran MiXCR on the 5' RACE reads and lists one entry per CDR3 protein. The sample holds around 1,500,000 distinct CDR3 sequences, approximately 38% seen once. The specimen sequenced was blood. These receptor sequences come from a woman between 18 and 30 years old in good health.

V usage is TRBV7-2 and J usage is TRBJ2-7, with 7 bases that match TRBD2. The CDR3 length is 15 residues. Looked up from germline, CDR1 is SGHTA and CDR2 is FQGNSA. V dropped 5 bases and J dropped 3; count of bases not matched to a gene: 10. Here the CDR3 reads CASSTRERGFYEQYF. The CDR3 DNA follows: TGTGCCAGCAGCACGAGGGAGCGGGGCTTCTACGAGCAGTACTTC.

The chain combines TRBV20-1 with TRBJ2-3; D remains unclear. V was cut by 6 bases and J by 6 bases, with 7 bases left in between. Germline V gives CDR1 DFQATT, CDR2 SNEGSKA (reference sequence). This CDR3 contains 10 residues. CDR3: CSARQDTQYF. CDR3 in DNA: TGCAGTGCCCGCCAGGATACGCAGTATTTT.

The V and J genes are TRBV11-2 and TRBJ2-7; D unclear. This CDR3 is built from 13 residues. Germline V gene sequence: CDR1 SGHAT, CDR2 FQNNGV. V was pared by 5 bases and J by 7 bases, with 15 bases between. The CDR3 sequence: CASSLRTINEQYF. CDR3 coding DNA: TGTGCCAGCAGCCTCCGGACCATCAATGAGCAGTACTTC.

The chain recombines TRBV6-1 with TRBJ2-7; 14 bases fit TRBD2. Germline V gene lookup returns CDR1 MNHNS and CDR2 SASEGT. V lost 8 bases and J lost 6; bases outside the gene matches: 9. The CDR3 runs to 15 residues. CDR3 region: CASVREGLAGAEQYF. The CDR3 DNA reads as TGTGCCAGCGTGCGTGAGGGACTAGCGGGAGCCGAGCAGTACTTC.

This chain uses TRBV5-6 with TRBJ2-3; D might be TRBD1 (6 bases). Germline CDR1 and CDR2: SGHDT and YYEEEE. V was pared by 0 bases and J by 1 base, with 9 bases between. The CDR3 is 15 residues long. CDR3 residues: CASSLVEGGTDTQYF. The CDR3 DNA sequence: TGTGCCAGCAGCTTGGTTGAGGGGGGCACAGATACGCAGTATTTT.

In this sample, this clonotype turned up once. The chain couples TRBV7-3 to TRBJ1-2, with D possibly TRBD1 on 6 matching bases. The CDR3 consists of 14 residues. V lost 2 bases and J lost 8, with 15 bases in between. The germline V gene encodes CDR1 SGHTA and CDR2 FQGTGA. For the CDR3, the DNA is TGTGCCAGCAGCTTAGACAGGACCTTGAGGGGCTACACCTTC. Its protein product is CASSLDRTLRGYTF.

CDR3 bases: TGTGCCAGCAGCCAAAATCGGGCCTCTACAGATACGCAGTATTTT. As protein: CASSQNRASTDTQYF. The rearrangement uses TRBV14 and TRBJ2-3; D unclear. V was clipped by 2 bases and J by 3 bases, with 12 bases between them. Germline assignment: CDR1 SGHDN and CDR2 FVKESK. This CDR3 region has 15 residues.

The chain is built from TRBV20-1 and TRBJ2-1, with 13 bases matching TRBD2. Unmatched junction bases numbered 15, after V lost 3 bases and J lost 10 bases. Germline V gives CDR1 DFQATT, CDR2 SNEGSKA (reference sequence). The CDR3 runs to 17 residues. Here the CDR3 DNA reads TGCAGTGCTAGGGACCGGTCGACTAGCGGGGGGCTCGGGGAGCAGTTCTTC. Translated: CSARDRSTSGGLGEQFF.

About this clonotype itself: One base away lies a much larger clone, so this may be a sequencing read error. This chain links TRBV3-1 with TRBJ2-7, with no clear D. The germline V gene has CDR1 LGHDT and CDR2 YNNKEL (reference sequence). This CDR3 region has 14 residues. Trimming pared 5 bases from V and 1 base from J, leaving 12 bases between. The CDR3 sequence is CASSWLGSSYEQYF. As DNA, the CDR3 is TGTGCCAGCAGCTGGTTAGGGTCGTCCTACGAGCAGTACTTC.